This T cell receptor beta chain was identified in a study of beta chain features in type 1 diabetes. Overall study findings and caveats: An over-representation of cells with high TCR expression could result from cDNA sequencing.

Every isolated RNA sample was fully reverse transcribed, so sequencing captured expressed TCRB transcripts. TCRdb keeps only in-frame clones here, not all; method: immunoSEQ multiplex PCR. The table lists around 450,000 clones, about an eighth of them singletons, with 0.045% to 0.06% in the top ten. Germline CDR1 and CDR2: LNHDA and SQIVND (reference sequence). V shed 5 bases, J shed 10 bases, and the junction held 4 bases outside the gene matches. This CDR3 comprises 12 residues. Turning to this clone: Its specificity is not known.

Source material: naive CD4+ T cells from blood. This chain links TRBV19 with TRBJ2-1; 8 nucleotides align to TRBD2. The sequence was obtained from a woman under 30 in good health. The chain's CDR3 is CASSRRGEEQFF. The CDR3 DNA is TGTGCCAGTAGTCGGCGGGGGGAAGAGCAGTTCTTC.